A selection of T cell receptor beta chains follows, all from one sample in a study of T-cell reconstitution after alpha-beta-depleted transplantation in children. TCRdb re-called the PCR reads with MiXCR, one entry per CDR3 protein. The sample carries over 550,000 distinct CDR3 sequences, about 11% recorded once. The sequences come from PBMCs from the stem cell graft donor, collected from the stem cell graft. The source of these receptors is a human donor who donated a stem cell graft to a child with acute myeloid leukemia. Both conserved end residues are part of each CDR3. The D gene is left open where the match is weak.

d_call	v_call	j_call	cdr3_aa
.	TRBV7-2	TRBJ2-1	CASSSGLIYNEQFF
TRBD2	TRBV20-1	TRBJ2-1	CSAPKAGAFWNEQFF
TRBD2	TRBV20-1	TRBJ2-1	CSARGGGRVYEQFF
.	TRBV28	TRBJ2-3	CASSFRSLPKF
TRBD2	TRBV18	TRBJ2-3	CASSPPAGGRTDTQYF
TRBD2	TRBV5-5	TRBJ2-1	CASSLEASGRLGEQFF
.	TRBV5-1	TRBJ2-3	CASSALPAPSDTQYF
TRBD2	TRBV20-1	TRBJ2-7	CSVKAGPSGEQYF
.	TRBV6-1	TRBJ2-7	CASAMTVTYEQYF
TRBD1	TRBV5-6	TRBJ1-1	CASTRQGVFRLRPESTEAFF
.	TRBV7-2	TRBJ2-7	CASSFLAESYEQYF